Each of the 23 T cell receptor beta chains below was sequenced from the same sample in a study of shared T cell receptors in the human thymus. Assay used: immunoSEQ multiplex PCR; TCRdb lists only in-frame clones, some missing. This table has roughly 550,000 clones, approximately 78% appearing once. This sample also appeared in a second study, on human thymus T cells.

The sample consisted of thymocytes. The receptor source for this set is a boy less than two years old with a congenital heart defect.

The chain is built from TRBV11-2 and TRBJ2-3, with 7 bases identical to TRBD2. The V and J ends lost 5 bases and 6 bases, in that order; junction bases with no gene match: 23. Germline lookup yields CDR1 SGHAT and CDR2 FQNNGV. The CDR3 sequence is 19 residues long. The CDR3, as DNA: TGTGCCAGCAGCGCTCACCCCCGGCCGGAGCGGGAAGGAGCGGATACGCAGTATTTT. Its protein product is CASSAHPRPEREGADTQYF.

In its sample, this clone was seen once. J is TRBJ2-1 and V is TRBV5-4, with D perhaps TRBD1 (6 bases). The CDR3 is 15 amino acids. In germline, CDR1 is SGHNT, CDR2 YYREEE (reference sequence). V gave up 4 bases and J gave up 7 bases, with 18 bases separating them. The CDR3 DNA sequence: TGTGCCAGCAGCGGTATCACAGGGATTTCGAATGAGCAGTTCTTC. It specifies CASSGITGISNEQFF.

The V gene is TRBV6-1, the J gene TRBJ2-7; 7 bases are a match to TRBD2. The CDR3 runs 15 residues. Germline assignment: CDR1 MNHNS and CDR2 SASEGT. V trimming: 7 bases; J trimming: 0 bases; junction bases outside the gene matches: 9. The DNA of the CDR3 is TGTGCCAGCACCCCCCTAGCGGCCAGCTCCTACGAGCAGTACTTC. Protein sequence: CASTPLAASSYEQYF.

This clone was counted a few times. CDR3 coding DNA: TGTGCCAGTAGTACAGGGCAGGGAATCGGCAATCAGCCCCAGCATTTT. Protein product: CASSTGQGIGNQPQHF. This chain joins TRBV19 and TRBJ1-5; D might be TRBD1 (5 bases). There are 16 residues in the CDR3. V lost 4 bases and J lost 2, with 15 bases in between. Germline-derived CDR1 and CDR2 are LNHDA and SQIVND (reference sequence).

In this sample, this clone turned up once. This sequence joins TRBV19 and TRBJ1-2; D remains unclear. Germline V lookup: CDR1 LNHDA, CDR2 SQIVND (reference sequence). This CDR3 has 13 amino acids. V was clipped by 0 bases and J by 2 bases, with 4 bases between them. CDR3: CASSIDKNYGYTF. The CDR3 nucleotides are TGTGCCAGTAGTATAGACAAAAACTATGGCTACACCTTC.

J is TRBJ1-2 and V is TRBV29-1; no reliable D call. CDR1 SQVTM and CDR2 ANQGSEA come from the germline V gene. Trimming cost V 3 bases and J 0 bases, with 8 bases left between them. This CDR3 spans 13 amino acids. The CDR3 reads CSVDSRTNYGYTF. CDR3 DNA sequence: TGCAGCGTTGATTCCAGAACTAACTATGGCTACACCTTC.

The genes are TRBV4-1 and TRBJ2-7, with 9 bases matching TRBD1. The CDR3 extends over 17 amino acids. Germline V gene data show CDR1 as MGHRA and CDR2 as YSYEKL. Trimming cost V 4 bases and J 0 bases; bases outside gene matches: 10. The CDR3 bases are TGCGCCAGCAGCCCCTCCCTCGACAGGGGGGGCTCCTACGAGCAGTACTTC. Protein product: CASSPSLDRGGSYEQYF.

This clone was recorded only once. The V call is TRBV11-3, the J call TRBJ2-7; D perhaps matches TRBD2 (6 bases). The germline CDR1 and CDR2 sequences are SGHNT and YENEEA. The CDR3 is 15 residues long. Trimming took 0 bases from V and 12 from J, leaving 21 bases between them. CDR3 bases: TGTGCCAGCAGCTTAGAGTCCCCGGGAGCCCCTAGTAGGTACTTC. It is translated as CASSLESPGAPSRYF.

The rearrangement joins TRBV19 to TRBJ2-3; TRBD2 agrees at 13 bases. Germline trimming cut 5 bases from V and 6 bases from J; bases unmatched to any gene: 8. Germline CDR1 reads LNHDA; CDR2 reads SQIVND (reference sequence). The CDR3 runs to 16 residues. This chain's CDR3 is CASSGWTSGSVDTQYF. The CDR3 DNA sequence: TGTGCCAGTAGTGGCTGGACTAGCGGGAGTGTCGATACGCAGTATTTT.

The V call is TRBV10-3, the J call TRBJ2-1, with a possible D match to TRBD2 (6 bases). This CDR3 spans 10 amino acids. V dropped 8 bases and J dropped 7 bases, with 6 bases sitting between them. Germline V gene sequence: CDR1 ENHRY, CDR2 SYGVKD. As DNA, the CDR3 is TGTGCCATCGGGAGGAATGAGCAGTTCTTC. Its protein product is CAIGRNEQFF.

CDR3 nucleotides: TGCAGCGTTGAAGAAGGAGGGAGGGCCGAGGAGACCCAGTACTTC. Its translation is CSVEEGGRAEETQYF. The chain employs TRBV29-1 and TRBJ2-5; 7 positions match TRBD2. This CDR3 has 15 amino acids. After removal of 0 bases from V and 5 bases from J, the junction contained 9 bases not matched to a gene. CDR1 and CDR2 (germline): SQVTM, ANQGSEA.

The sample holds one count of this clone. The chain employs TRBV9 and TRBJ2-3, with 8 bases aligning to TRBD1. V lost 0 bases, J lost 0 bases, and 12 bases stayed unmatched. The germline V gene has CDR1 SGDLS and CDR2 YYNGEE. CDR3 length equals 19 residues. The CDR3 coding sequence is TGTGCCAGCAGCGTAGACGCGGGTGGGACAGGTATCAGCACAGATACGCAGTATTTT. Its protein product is CASSVDAGGTGISTDTQYF.

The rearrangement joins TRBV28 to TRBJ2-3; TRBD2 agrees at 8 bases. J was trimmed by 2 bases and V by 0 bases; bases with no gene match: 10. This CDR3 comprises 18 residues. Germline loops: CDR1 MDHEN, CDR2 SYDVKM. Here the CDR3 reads CASSLWTGGATPTDTQYF. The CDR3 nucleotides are TGTGCCAGCAGTTTATGGACGGGAGGGGCGACCCCCACAGATACGCAGTATTTT.

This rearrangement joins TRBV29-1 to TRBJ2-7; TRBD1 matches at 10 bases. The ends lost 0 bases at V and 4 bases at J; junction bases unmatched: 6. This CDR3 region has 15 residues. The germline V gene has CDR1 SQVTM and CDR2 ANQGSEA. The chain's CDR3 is CSVEERDRGQYEQYF. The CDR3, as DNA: TGCAGCGTTGAAGAACGGGACAGGGGCCAGTACGAGCAGTACTTC.

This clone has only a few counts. CDR3 nucleotides: TGTGCCAGCAGTCCGGGACAGGCCATATATTTT. This gives the protein CASSPGQAIYF. The chain has TRBV28 and TRBJ1-3, with 8 bases lining up with TRBD1. The length of the CDR3 is 11 residues. Germline V lookup: CDR1 MDHEN, CDR2 SYDVKM. V lost 5 bases to trimming and J lost 11 bases; unmatched junction nucleotides: 2.

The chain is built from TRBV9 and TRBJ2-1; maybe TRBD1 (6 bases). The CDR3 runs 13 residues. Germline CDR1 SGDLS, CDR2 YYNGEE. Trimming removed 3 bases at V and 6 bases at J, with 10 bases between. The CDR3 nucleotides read TGTGCCAGCAGCGCCACAGGGCCCAATGAGCAGTTCTTC. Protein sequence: CASSATGPNEQFF.

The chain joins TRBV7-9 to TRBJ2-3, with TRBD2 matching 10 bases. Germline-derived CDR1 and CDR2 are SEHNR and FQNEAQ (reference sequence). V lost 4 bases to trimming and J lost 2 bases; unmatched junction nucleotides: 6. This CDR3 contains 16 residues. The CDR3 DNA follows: TGTGCCAGCAGCTGCGGACTAGCGGACCACACAGATACGCAGTATTTT. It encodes CASSCGLADHTDTQYF.

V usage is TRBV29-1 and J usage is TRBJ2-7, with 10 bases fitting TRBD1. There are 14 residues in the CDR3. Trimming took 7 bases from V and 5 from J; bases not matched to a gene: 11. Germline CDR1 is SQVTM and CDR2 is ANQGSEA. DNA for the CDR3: TGCAGCGCTCAAACGGGACAGGGGAGCGACGAGCAGTACTTC. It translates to CSAQTGQGSDEQYF.

CDR3 loop: CASKPGLAGCEQYF. The CDR3, as DNA: TGTGCCAGTAAACCGGGACTAGCGGGTTGCGAGCAGTACTTC. The chain joins TRBV7-2 to TRBJ2-7; 12 nucleotides align to TRBD2. This CDR3 region has 14 residues. V shed 9 bases, J shed 6 bases, and the junction held 9 bases outside the gene matches. Looked up from germline, CDR1 is SGHTA and CDR2 is FQGNSA.

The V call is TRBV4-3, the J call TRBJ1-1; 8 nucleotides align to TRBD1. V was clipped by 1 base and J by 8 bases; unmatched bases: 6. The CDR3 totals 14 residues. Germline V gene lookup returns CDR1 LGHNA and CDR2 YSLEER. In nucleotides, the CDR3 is TGCGCCAGCAGCCAAGTAACAGGACAGGGAGAAGCTTTCTTT. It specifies CASSQVTGQGEAFF.

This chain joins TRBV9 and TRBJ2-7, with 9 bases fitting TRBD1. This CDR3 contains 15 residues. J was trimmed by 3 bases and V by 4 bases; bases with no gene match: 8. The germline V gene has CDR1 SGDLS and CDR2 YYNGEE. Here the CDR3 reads CASSIHRGPFYEQYF. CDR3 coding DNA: TGTGCCAGCAGCATCCACAGGGGGCCCTTCTACGAGCAGTACTTC. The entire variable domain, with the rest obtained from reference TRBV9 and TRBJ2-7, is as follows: DSGVTQTPKHLITATGQRVTLRCSPRSGDLSVYWYQQSLDQGLQFLIQYYNGEERAKGNILERFSAQQFPDLHSELNLSSLELGDSALYFCASSIHRGPFYEQYFGPGTRLTVT.

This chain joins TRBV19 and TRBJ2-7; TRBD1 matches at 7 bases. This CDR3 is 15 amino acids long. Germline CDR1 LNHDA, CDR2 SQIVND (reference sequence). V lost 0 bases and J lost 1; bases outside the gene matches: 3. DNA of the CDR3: TGTGCCAGTAGTATAGAGGGACAGCCTTCCTACGAGCAGTACTTC. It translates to CASSIEGQPSYEQYF.

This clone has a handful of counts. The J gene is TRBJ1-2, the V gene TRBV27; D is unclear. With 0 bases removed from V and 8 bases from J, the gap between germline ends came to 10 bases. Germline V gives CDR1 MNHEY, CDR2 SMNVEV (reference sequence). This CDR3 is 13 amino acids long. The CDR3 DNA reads TGTGCCAGCAGTTTATCGCCTACCGGGGGCTACACCTTC. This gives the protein CASSLSPTGGYTF.